The source of this T cell receptor (beta chain) is a study of cytomegalovirus exposure and HLA in healthy donors. Points on this clone: Its antigen is as yet unknown.

V was pared by 8 bases and J by 4 bases, with 10 bases of the junction left unmatched. CDR1 and CDR2 from the germline V gene are WSHSY and SAAADI. The CDR3 loop spans 14 amino acids. The method was immunoSEQ multiplex PCR; TCRdb's version includes in-frame clones alone and lacks a portion of them. The table records some 130,000 clones, around nine tenths of them present only once. Points from the study as a whole: The listing of 150 to 200 TCR beta chains classed them as cytomegalovirus-associated. In vitro assays verified that three CMV-associated chains recognized CMV antigens specifically.

Sample: PBMCs. This clonotype originated in a man aged 25 to 45 in good health and CMV-seronegative. This rearrangement joins TRBV10-2 to TRBJ2-7, with 8 bases matching TRBD2. This chain's CDR3 is CASGGLDDLYEQYF. In DNA form, the CDR3 reads TGCGCCAGCGGGGGACTAGACGATCTTTACGAGCAGTACTTC.